The source of this T cell receptor (beta chain) is a study of T cell changes during pregnancy in multiple sclerosis. Libraries were prepared by immunoSEQ multiplex PCR; TCRdb keeps only in-frame clonotypes and omits some of them. This sample carries about 49,000 clones, around 90% of them seen once, and the ten largest clones take 5.1%. The CDR3 is made up of 14 amino acids. The germline gives CDR1 SQVTM, CDR2 ANQGSEA. With 3 bases clipped from V and 5 bases from J, the junction kept 4 bases outside the gene matches. The chain uses TRBV29-1 and TRBJ1-2, with TRBD1 matching 12 bases. This TCR came from a female donor in good health, enrolled as a control in a pregnancy study. Sequenced material: peripheral blood, taken after pregnancy. CDR3 coding DNA: TGCAGCGTTGAGGGACAGGGGGCTGGTTATGGCTACACCTTC. Translating it yields CSVEGQGAGYGYTF. Using reference TRBV29-1 and TRBJ1-2 for the parts outside the CDR3, the full variable domain is SAVISQKPSRDICQRGTSLTIQCQVDSQVTMMFWYRQQPGQSLTLIATANQGSEATYESGFVIDKFPISRPNLTFSTLTVSNMSPEDSSIYLCSVEGQGAGYGYTFGSGTRLTVV.